The T cell receptor beta chain described here comes from a study of identical twins. Whole-study findings and limits: Twin sharing of out-of-frame TCR alpha was underestimated by models in monozygotic pairs. Fewer insertions characterized abundant cord blood beta clonotypes, whereas memory repertoires showed none.

The CDR3 is 13 amino acids. V was cut by 3 bases and J by 4 bases, with 7 bases left in between. Each CDR3 protein is one row after TCRdb ran MiXCR on the 5' RACE reads. The sample consists of about 240,000 distinct CDR3 sequences, about 10% of them appearing once. This clonotype was seen at least ten times. Its antigen is undetermined. The sequencing sample was made of memory T cells sorted from blood. V and J are TRBV12-3 or TRBV12-4 and TRBJ1-3, with no clear D. This TCR was sampled from a man aged 50-60 years in good health. CDR3 coding DNA: TGTGCCAGCAGTTTCATCAGGGGAAACACCATATATTTT. Protein sequence: CASSFIRGNTIYF.